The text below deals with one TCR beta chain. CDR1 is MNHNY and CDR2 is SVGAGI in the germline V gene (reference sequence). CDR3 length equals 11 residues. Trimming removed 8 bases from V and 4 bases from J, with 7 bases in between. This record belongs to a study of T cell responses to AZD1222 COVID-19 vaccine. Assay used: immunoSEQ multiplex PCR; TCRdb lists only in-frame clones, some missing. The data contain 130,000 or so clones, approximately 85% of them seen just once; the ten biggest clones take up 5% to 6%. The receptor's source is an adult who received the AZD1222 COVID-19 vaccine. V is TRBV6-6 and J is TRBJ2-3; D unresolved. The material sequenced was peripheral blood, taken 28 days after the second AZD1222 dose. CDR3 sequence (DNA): TGTGCCAGCGAGGCGGCAGATACGCAGTATTTT. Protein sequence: CASEAADTQYF.